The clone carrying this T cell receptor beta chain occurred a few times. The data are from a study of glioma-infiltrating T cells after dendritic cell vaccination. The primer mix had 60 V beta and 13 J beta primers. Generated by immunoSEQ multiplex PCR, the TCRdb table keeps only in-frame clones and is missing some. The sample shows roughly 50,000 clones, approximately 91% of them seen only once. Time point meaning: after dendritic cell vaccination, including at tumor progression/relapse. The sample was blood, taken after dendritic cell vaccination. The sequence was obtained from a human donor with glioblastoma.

The CDR3 region has the DNA TGTGCCAGCAGCCCCCGTGTTGGGGCCAACGTCCTGACTTTC. It is translated as CASSPRVGANVLTF. The J gene is TRBJ2-6, the V gene TRBV7-3, with D hard to call. The germline gives CDR1 SGHTA, CDR2 FQGTGA. Between the trimmed V and J ends, which lost 5 bases and 3 bases, there was a span of 8 bases. This CDR3 contains 14 residues.